Sequencing of this T cell receptor (beta chain) was carried out in a study of blood T cell repertoires in COVID-19 (dated by TCRdb to about 2020). Regarding the study in general: The collaborator samples originated in the United States, Italy and Spain and spanned the acute and convalescent phases of COVID-19. The prospective study material was composed of cDNA or gDNA derived from T cells, B-cell-depleted T cells, or PBMCs. The dataset comprised deeply sampled blood TCRbeta repertoires from subjects exposed to, actively infected with, or recovered from COVID-19. The repertoires were released in a freely available public database meant as a resource for research on the immune response to SARS-CoV-2. The samples were drawn from two sources: the first 160 participants of the ongoing ImmuneRACE study, and fewer than 1,500 subjects contributed by 6 global collaborators. The sample metadata nearly always contained a de-identified subject ID, COVID-19 status, age in years and sex. HLA class I and class II types, where available, came from metadata supplied by the sample provider rather than from assay-based typing. The study at large found these results: The quantity of clinical and demographic metadata differed by source and by participant and was supplied without curation.

On this clone: Its antigen is still unknown. There are no base qualities to consult, and no much larger clone falls within one base.

Whole blood was collected in K2EDTA tubes by collaborating institutions according to the institutions' own protocols. For TCRbeta analysis, collaborator samples were shipped as frozen whole blood, as isolated PBMCs, or as DNA extracted from either sample type. TCRbeta CDR3 regions were amplified from genomic DNA by means of the immunoSEQ Assay, a bias-controlled multiplex PCR. The authors processed their data as follows. The number of nucleated cells in each sample was estimated from the amplification of reference gene primers within the assay. To quantify the absolute abundance of each unique TCRbeta CDR3 rearrangement, sequence reads were collapsed and filtered. For each sample, productive Simpson clonality was calculated as the square root of Simpson's diversity index over productive rearrangements. TCRdb stores this immuneACCESS table with in-frame sequences only. Part of the clones is absent; in the studies checked, under half of the shortfall reflects unresolved V genes, and no reason is known for the rest. The DNA was the basis for D and trimming; V, J and clone size are from that table. For this sample the table gives under 85,000 clones, of which about 85% were detected only once. The ten top clones hold approximately 5.8% of the sample.

Relative to germline, V is 4 bases shorter and J is 6 bases shorter, with 19 bases between their ends. The germline V gene provides CDR1 SNHLY and CDR2 FYNNEI. The CDR3 runs 15 amino acids, cysteine and phenylalanine included. The CDR3 DNA has 45 bases and is translated from base 1. The sequencing input was peripheral blood. This TCR derives from a man between 60 and 75 years old with active or convalescent COVID-19. This chain is built from TRBV2 and TRBJ2-7, and the D gene may be TRBD2, 7 bases matching. The DNA sequence follows: TGTGCCAGCAGTGTGGGAGGGGGACGTCCGGGCGAGCAGTACTTC. Its protein product is CASSVGGGRPGEQYF. The CDR3, completed at both ends by the reference TRBV2 and TRBJ2-7 genes, gives the full variable domain EPEVTQTPSHQVTQMGQEVILRCVPISNHLYFYWYRQILGQKVEFLVSFYNNEISEKSEIFDDQFSVERPDGSNFTLKIRSTKLEDSAMYFCASSVGGGRPGEQYFGPGTRLTVT.